The rows below give T cell receptor beta chains drawn from one sample of a study of OX40 agonist ivuxolimab in advanced cancers. The assay was immunoSEQ multiplex PCR, and TCRdb's table has in-frame clones only and misses some. Of some 45,000 clones listed, 85% to 90% are singletons. Specimen: CD4+ or CD8+ T cells sorted from blood, collected in a trial of the OX40 agonist ivuxolimab. Receptors originate from an adult with an advanced solid tumor such as melanoma, head and neck, liver or kidney cancer. Both conserved end residues are part of each CDR3. The order of the fields is J gene, clone size, D gene, V gene, CDR3 DNA, CDR3 protein. The D gene is left open where the match is weak. The listing skips clone size in some rows; elsewhere it reads once, few, many or a size class.

j_call: TRBJ2-2; clone_size: -; d_call: TRBD2; v_call: TRBV5-1; cdr3_nt: TGCGCCAGCAGCTGGGGACTAGCGGGAGCCGGGGAGCTGTTTTTT; cdr3_aa: CASSWGLAGAGELFF
j_call: TRBJ1-5; clone_size: -; d_call: TRBD1; v_call: TRBV10-3; cdr3_nt: TGTGCCATCAGTGGGGGAGGGGGCGGTCAGCCCCAGCATTTT; cdr3_aa: CAISGGGGGQPQHF
j_call: TRBJ1-2; clone_size: once; d_call: -; v_call: TRBV20-1; cdr3_nt: TGCAGTGCGACAGCTAACTATGGCTACACCTTC; cdr3_aa: CSATANYGYTF
j_call: TRBJ2-3; clone_size: -; d_call: TRBD2; v_call: TRBV28; cdr3_nt: TGTGCCAGCAGGGAGACTAGCGGGGAGGCAGATACGCAGTATTTT; cdr3_aa: CASRETSGEADTQYF
j_call: TRBJ2-3; clone_size: -; d_call: -; v_call: TRBV18; cdr3_nt: TGTGCCAGCTCACCACTCCAGGGATCCGCAGATACGCAGTATTTT; cdr3_aa: CASSPLQGSADTQYF
j_call: TRBJ1-2; clone_size: -; d_call: -; v_call: TRBV25-1; cdr3_nt: TGTGCCAGCAGTGAATTTCGGGCAGGGAATGGCTATGGCTACACCTTC; cdr3_aa: CASSEFRAGNGYGYTF
j_call: TRBJ1-1; clone_size: -; d_call: -; v_call: TRBV15; cdr3_nt: TGTGCCACCAGCAGAGTTGGGGGCAAAAACACTGAAGCTTTCTTT; cdr3_aa: CATSRVGGKNTEAFF
j_call: TRBJ2-2; clone_size: -; d_call: -; v_call: TRBV27; cdr3_nt: TGTGCCAGCAGTTTGGGCCTAGGTACCGGGGAGCTGTTTTTT; cdr3_aa: CASSLGLGTGELFF
j_call: TRBJ2-2; clone_size: few; d_call: -; v_call: TRBV7-9; cdr3_nt: TGTGCCAGCAGCTTAGGCGCGGCCGACGGGGAGCTGTTTTTT; cdr3_aa: CASSLGAADGELFF
j_call: TRBJ2-3; clone_size: -; d_call: -; v_call: TRBV7-3; cdr3_nt: TGTGCCAGCAGCTTAGACGGGGGTGGCACAGATACGCAGTATTTT; cdr3_aa: CASSLDGGGTDTQYF
j_call: TRBJ1-1; clone_size: -; d_call: TRBD1; v_call: TRBV6-6; cdr3_nt: TGTGCCAGCAGTTTAGGACAGGACTTTGAAGCTTTCTTT; cdr3_aa: CASSLGQDFEAFF
j_call: TRBJ2-2; clone_size: -; d_call: -; v_call: TRBV18; cdr3_nt: TGTGCCAGCTCACCGGGACGAGGGAACACCGGGGAGCTGTTTTTT; cdr3_aa: CASSPGRGNTGELFF
j_call: TRBJ2-5; clone_size: -; d_call: -; v_call: TRBV30; cdr3_nt: TGTGCCTGGAGTTCCCACAGACAAGAGACCCAGTACTTC; cdr3_aa: CAWSSHRQETQYF
j_call: TRBJ1-3; clone_size: -; d_call: TRBD1; v_call: TRBV19; cdr3_nt: TGTGCCAGACCCGCCGTGGGGGGGACAGGGCCTCTGTACGGTCGGAACACCATATATTTT; cdr3_aa: CARPAVGGTGPLYGRNTIYF
j_call: TRBJ1-5; clone_size: -; d_call: -; v_call: TRBV11-2; cdr3_nt: TGTGCCAGCAGCGCGGGGAGGGTTCAGCCCCAGCATTTT; cdr3_aa: CASSAGRVQPQHF
j_call: TRBJ1-2; clone_size: -; d_call: TRBD1; v_call: TRBV19; cdr3_nt: TGTGCCAGTAGTACGGACAGGGACGTCATCTATGGCTACACCTTC; cdr3_aa: CASSTDRDVIYGYTF
j_call: TRBJ2-7; clone_size: once; d_call: TRBD2; v_call: TRBV28; cdr3_nt: TGTGCCAGCATGTTACTAGCGGGAGGTGGCGAGCAGTACTTC; cdr3_aa: CASMLLAGGGEQYF
j_call: TRBJ1-4; clone_size: -; d_call: -; v_call: TRBV9; cdr3_nt: TGTGCCAGCAGCGGCCTCGGGGGTGGAACTAATGAAAAACTGTTTTTT; cdr3_aa: CASSGLGGGTNEKLFF
j_call: TRBJ1-4; clone_size: -; d_call: TRBD1; v_call: TRBV4-1; cdr3_nt: TGCGCCAGCCGCGCCGGACAGGGGGATGAAAAACTGTTTTTT; cdr3_aa: CASRAGQGDEKLFF
j_call: TRBJ2-1; clone_size: -; d_call: -; v_call: TRBV4-1; cdr3_nt: TGCGCCAGCAGCCCCGCCGACGGGCGACACAATGAGCAGTTCTTC; cdr3_aa: CASSPADGRHNEQFF
j_call: TRBJ2-7; clone_size: -; d_call: -; v_call: TRBV7-9; cdr3_nt: TGTGCCAGCAGCTTCCAGACAGAAGCAAGCGAGCAGTACTTC; cdr3_aa: CASSFQTEASEQYF
j_call: TRBJ2-5; clone_size: -; d_call: -; v_call: TRBV18; cdr3_nt: TGTGCCAGCTCACCGGTTGCCTCCGGAGAGACCCAGTACTTC; cdr3_aa: CASSPVASGETQYF
j_call: TRBJ2-3; clone_size: few; d_call: TRBD1; v_call: TRBV11-3; cdr3_nt: TGTGCCAGCAGCTTAAGGACAGGGAGCGCAGATACGCAGTATTTT; cdr3_aa: CASSLRTGSADTQYF
j_call: TRBJ1-4; clone_size: -; d_call: TRBD1; v_call: TRBV27; cdr3_nt: TGTGCCAGCAGTTTATCTGGGACAGGGGGAGTAAAACTGTTTTTT; cdr3_aa: CASSLSGTGGVKLFF
j_call: TRBJ2-1; clone_size: -; d_call: TRBD1; v_call: TRBV5-1; cdr3_nt: TGCGCCAGCAGCTCGATTGAGGGGGCCTGGGTCTTC; cdr3_aa: CASSSIEGAWVF
j_call: TRBJ1-5; clone_size: -; d_call: -; v_call: TRBV6-1; cdr3_nt: TGTGCCAGCAGACGGACAGAAATAATCAATCAGCCCCAGCATTTT; cdr3_aa: CASRRTEIINQPQHF
j_call: TRBJ1-4; clone_size: few; d_call: -; v_call: TRBV4-3; cdr3_nt: TGCGCCAGCAGCCAAGCTGGGGTTGAAAAACTGTTTTTT; cdr3_aa: CASSQAGVEKLFF
j_call: TRBJ2-1; clone_size: -; d_call: -; v_call: TRBV19; cdr3_nt: TGTGCCAGTAGTATAGGAGAGACAGGTGTTCCGGATGAGCAGTTCTTC; cdr3_aa: CASSIGETGVPDEQFF
j_call: TRBJ2-5; clone_size: -; d_call: -; v_call: TRBV19; cdr3_nt: TGTGCCAGTAGTATACTTGGTATACAAGAGACCCAGTACTTC; cdr3_aa: CASSILGIQETQYF
j_call: TRBJ2-7; clone_size: -; d_call: -; v_call: TRBV6-9; cdr3_nt: TGTGCCAGCACCTATACCCCCCCCAGAGACGAGCAGTACTTC; cdr3_aa: CASTYTPPRDEQYF
j_call: TRBJ2-1; clone_size: -; d_call: -; v_call: TRBV10-2; cdr3_nt: TGCGCCAGCCGGACAGAAACCTACAATGAGCAGTTCTTC; cdr3_aa: CASRTETYNEQFF
j_call: TRBJ2-5; clone_size: -; d_call: -; v_call: TRBV29-1; cdr3_nt: TGCAGCGTTGAAGATCTTGACAGGCAAGAGACCCAGTACTTC; cdr3_aa: CSVEDLDRQETQYF
j_call: TRBJ1-4; clone_size: -; d_call: -; v_call: TRBV13; cdr3_nt: TGTGCCAGCAGCCGAGGCGGCTCAGGGCCCGAGGTTAATGAAAAACTGTTTTTT; cdr3_aa: CASSRGGSGPEVNEKLFF
j_call: TRBJ1-3; clone_size: -; d_call: -; v_call: TRBV7-9; cdr3_nt: TGTGCCAGCAGCTTGCTAGTATCTGGAAACACCATATATTTT; cdr3_aa: CASSLLVSGNTIYF
j_call: TRBJ1-5; clone_size: -; d_call: TRBD1; v_call: TRBV6-1; cdr3_nt: TGTGCCAGCAGTGAAGCCACAGGGGGCGTCCAGCCCCAGCATTTT; cdr3_aa: CASSEATGGVQPQHF
j_call: TRBJ2-3; clone_size: -; d_call: TRBD1; v_call: TRBV6-6; cdr3_nt: TGTGCCAGCAGTTACACAGGGGAGTCAGATACGCAGTATTTT; cdr3_aa: CASSYTGESDTQYF
j_call: TRBJ2-1; clone_size: -; d_call: -; v_call: TRBV11-2; cdr3_nt: TGTGCCAGCAGCTACGGGCGTCTCCTCAATGAGCAGTTCTTC; cdr3_aa: CASSYGRLLNEQFF
j_call: TRBJ1-1; clone_size: -; d_call: -; v_call: TRBV6-5; cdr3_nt: TGTGCCAGCACGCCCGGCCGTGCGAACACTGAAGCTTTCTTT; cdr3_aa: CASTPGRANTEAFF
j_call: TRBJ2-4; clone_size: -; d_call: TRBD2; v_call: TRBV2; cdr3_nt: TGTGCCAGCAGTGAAATACTAGCGGGAGACTTGGCCAAAAACATTCAGTACTTC; cdr3_aa: CASSEILAGDLAKNIQYF
j_call: TRBJ1-5; clone_size: -; d_call: -; v_call: TRBV2; cdr3_nt: TGTGCCAGCATGGGGGATAGCAATCAGCCCCAGCATTTT; cdr3_aa: CASMGDSNQPQHF
j_call: TRBJ2-3; clone_size: -; d_call: TRBD1; v_call: TRBV9; cdr3_nt: TGTGCCAGCAGCAGGGGACAGCCTACTAGCACAGATACGCAGTATTTT; cdr3_aa: CASSRGQPTSTDTQYF
j_call: TRBJ2-7; clone_size: -; d_call: -; v_call: TRBV2; cdr3_nt: TGTGCCAGCAGTGAAAATCAGGACGGATCCTACGAGCAGTACTTC; cdr3_aa: CASSENQDGSYEQYF
j_call: TRBJ1-5; clone_size: few; d_call: -; v_call: TRBV15; cdr3_nt: TGTGCCACCAGCAGAGATACGGGCATAGGCAATCAGCCCCAGCATTTT; cdr3_aa: CATSRDTGIGNQPQHF
j_call: TRBJ2-7; clone_size: -; d_call: TRBD2; v_call: TRBV11-2; cdr3_nt: TGTGCCAGCAGCCAAATAGCGGGGTCCTACGAGCAGTACTTC; cdr3_aa: CASSQIAGSYEQYF
j_call: TRBJ2-2; clone_size: -; d_call: -; v_call: TRBV27; cdr3_nt: TGTGCCAGCAGTTCCGGGGCCTTTGCCGGGGAGCTGTTTTTT; cdr3_aa: CASSSGAFAGELFF
j_call: TRBJ1-2; clone_size: -; d_call: -; v_call: TRBV5-1; cdr3_nt: TGCGCCAGCAGCCCGTCTTCCGAGGGGGGGCGTAACTATGGCTACACCTTC; cdr3_aa: CASSPSSEGGRNYGYTF
j_call: TRBJ2-7; clone_size: -; d_call: TRBD2; v_call: TRBV7-2; cdr3_nt: TGTGCCAGCAGCTTAGCGCGGGGGTCCTACGAGCAGTACTTC; cdr3_aa: CASSLARGSYEQYF
j_call: TRBJ1-3; clone_size: -; d_call: -; v_call: TRBV5-1; cdr3_nt: TGCGCCAGCAGCTCAGGGTCTGGAAACACCATATATTTT; cdr3_aa: CASSSGSGNTIYF
j_call: TRBJ2-3; clone_size: -; d_call: TRBD2; v_call: TRBV9; cdr3_nt: TGTGCCAGCAGCGTTAGCGGGAGGACCACAGATACGCAGTATTTT; cdr3_aa: CASSVSGRTTDTQYF
j_call: TRBJ2-1; clone_size: -; d_call: TRBD2; v_call: TRBV5-1; cdr3_nt: TGCGCCAGCAGCCCAGCGGGAGGCGATGAGCAGTTCTTC; cdr3_aa: CASSPAGGDEQFF
j_call: TRBJ2-5; clone_size: -; d_call: TRBD1; v_call: TRBV10-2; cdr3_nt: TGCGCCAGCAGTGAACAGGGGGTAGGTGGAGAGACCCAGTACTTC; cdr3_aa: CASSEQGVGGETQYF
j_call: TRBJ1-2; clone_size: -; d_call: -; v_call: TRBV28; cdr3_nt: TGTGCCAGCAGTTTAACGGAGATGACAGTCGGATATGGCTACACCTTC; cdr3_aa: CASSLTEMTVGYGYTF
j_call: TRBJ2-5; clone_size: -; d_call: TRBD2; v_call: TRBV6-7; cdr3_nt: TGTGCCAGCATTCGGACTAGCGGACAAGAGACCCAGTACTTC; cdr3_aa: CASIRTSGQETQYF
j_call: TRBJ2-3; clone_size: -; d_call: TRBD2; v_call: TRBV7-2; cdr3_nt: TGTGCCAGCAGCGTAGCCCCTCTAGCGGGAGTCGCAGATACGCAGTATTTT; cdr3_aa: CASSVAPLAGVADTQYF
j_call: TRBJ2-1; clone_size: -; d_call: -; v_call: TRBV20-1; cdr3_nt: TGCAGTGCTGAAGTGGGATCCTTCCCGTTCTTC; cdr3_aa: CSAEVGSFPFF
j_call: TRBJ2-5; clone_size: -; d_call: -; v_call: TRBV4-1; cdr3_nt: TGCGCCAGCAGCCAAGACCCGGAGGAGACCCAGTACTTC; cdr3_aa: CASSQDPEETQYF
j_call: TRBJ2-7; clone_size: -; d_call: TRBD1; v_call: TRBV12-5; cdr3_nt: TGTGCTAGTGGTTTGGGGACAGGGACCTACGAGCAGTACTTC; cdr3_aa: CASGLGTGTYEQYF
j_call: TRBJ2-7; clone_size: -; d_call: TRBD2; v_call: TRBV11-1; cdr3_nt: TGTGCCAGCAGCTTAGATCTAGCGGGAGTTTCCGAGCAGTACTTC; cdr3_aa: CASSLDLAGVSEQYF
j_call: TRBJ2-5; clone_size: -; d_call: TRBD1; v_call: TRBV28; cdr3_nt: TGTGCCAGCAGTTTAGCAGGGGGCGAGGAGACCCAGTACTTC; cdr3_aa: CASSLAGGEETQYF
j_call: TRBJ1-4; clone_size: -; d_call: -; v_call: TRBV5-6; cdr3_nt: TGTGCCAGCAGCTCGTTAGGGGGACGTAATGAAAAACTGTTTTTT; cdr3_aa: CASSSLGGRNEKLFF